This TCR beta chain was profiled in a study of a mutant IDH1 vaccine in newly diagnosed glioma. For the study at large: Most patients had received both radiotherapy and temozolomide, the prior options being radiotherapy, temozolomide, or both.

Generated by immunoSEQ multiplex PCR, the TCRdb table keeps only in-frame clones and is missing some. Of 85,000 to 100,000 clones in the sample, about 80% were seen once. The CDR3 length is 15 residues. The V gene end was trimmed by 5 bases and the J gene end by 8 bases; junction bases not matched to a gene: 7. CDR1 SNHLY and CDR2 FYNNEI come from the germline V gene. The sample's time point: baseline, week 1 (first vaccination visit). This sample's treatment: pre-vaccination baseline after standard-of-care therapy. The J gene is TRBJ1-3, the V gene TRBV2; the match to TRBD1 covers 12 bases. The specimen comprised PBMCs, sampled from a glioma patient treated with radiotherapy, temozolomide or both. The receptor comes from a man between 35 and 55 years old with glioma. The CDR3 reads CASSPGTGGRDTIYF. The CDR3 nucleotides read TGTGCCAGCAGTCCTGGGACAGGGGGCCGGGACACCATATATTTT.